This T cell receptor beta chain was captured by sequencing in a study of blood T cell repertoires in COVID-19. Profiling relied on immunoSEQ multiplex PCR, and the TCRdb table lists in-frame clones only, not all of them. The sample contains more than 350,000 clones, roughly nine tenths of which appear only once. CDR3 length: 13 residues. The V segment lost 3 bases and the J segment 8 bases; nucleotides outside the gene matches: 5. The germline CDR1 and CDR2 sequences are MDHEN and SYDVKM. Participants reported their clinical history, and cohort assignment relied on those reports. What was sequenced was PBMCs or T cells enriched from blood (not recorded which). The source of this sequence is a man in his late teens or twenties who had recovered from COVID-19. The V and J genes are TRBV28 and TRBJ1-2, with 8 positions matching TRBD1. The CDR3 bases are TGTGCCAGCAGTTTGACAGGGGCATACGGCTACACCTTC. Translating it yields CASSLTGAYGYTF.